The rows below give T cell receptor beta chains drawn from one sample of a study of T cell changes during pregnancy in multiple sclerosis. Clones were sequenced by immunoSEQ multiplex PCR, and TCRdb holds only the in-frame ones, with some missing. Among fewer than 60,000 clones, roughly 87% were seen once, and the ten largest hold almost 6.5%. This specimen consisted of peripheral blood, obtained in the third trimester of pregnancy. Receptors were obtained from a female donor in good health, enrolled as a control in a pregnancy study. The CDR3 runs from the conserved cysteine through the conserved F or W. The D gene is left open where the match is weak. A clone size is listed for some rows: how often the clone was seen (once, few, many), or a class if it is expanded.

J gene | clone size | D gene | V gene | CDR3 protein | CDR3 DNA
TRBJ1-1 | - | TRBD1 | TRBV5-6 | CASSVRDSKAFF | TGTGCCAGCAGTGTTAGGGACAGCAAAGCTTTCTTT
TRBJ2-1 | once | TRBD2 | TRBV6-6 | CASSYSVTSEYNEQFF | TGTGCCAGCAGTTACAGCGTGACTAGCGAATACAATGAGCAGTTCTTC
TRBJ2-1 | - | - | TRBV7-9 | CASDLGDSGHNEQFF | TGTGCCAGCGACTTGGGGGACTCAGGGCACAATGAGCAGTTCTTC
TRBJ1-3 | - | - | TRBV5-1 | CASSSDFSGNTIYF | TGCGCCAGCAGCTCGGACTTTTCTGGAAACACCATATATTTT
TRBJ2-1 | - | TRBD2 | TRBV6-4 | CASSDSAAGPYNEQFF | TGTGCCAGCAGTGACTCCGCAGCGGGGCCATACAATGAGCAGTTCTTC
TRBJ2-1 | - | TRBD1 | TRBV19 | CASSTPRQGKYNEQFF | TGTGCCAGTAGTACCCCTCGACAGGGAAAATACAATGAGCAGTTCTTC
TRBJ1-2 | - | - | TRBV29-1 | CSVDSRLYGYTF | TGCAGCGTTGACTCCAGGCTCTATGGCTACACCTTC
TRBJ2-7 | - | - | TRBV2 | CASSEGGGAYEQYF | TGTGCCAGCAGTGAAGGAGGAGGGGCCTACGAGCAGTACTTC
TRBJ1-4 | - | - | TRBV18 | CASSPPKGRVEKLFF | TGTGCCAGCTCACCGCCCAAGGGGCGTGTTGAAAAACTGTTTTTT
TRBJ1-2 | - | TRBD1 | TRBV6-5 | CASSSPNRGIGYTF | TGTGCCAGCAGTTCCCCTAACAGGGGTATTGGCTACACCTTC
TRBJ1-5 | - | - | TRBV6-6 | CASRPTASNQPQHF | TGTGCCAGCAGACCCACAGCTTCCAATCAGCCCCAGCATTTT
TRBJ2-7 | - | - | TRBV27 | CASSRRDSYEQYF | TGTGCCAGCAGCCGTAGAGACTCCTACGAGCAGTACTTC
TRBJ1-1 | few | TRBD1 | TRBV5-6 | CASSRRQGRMGAFF | TGTGCCAGCAGCCGTAGACAGGGGCGGATGGGAGCTTTCTTT
TRBJ1-4 | - | TRBD1 | TRBV16 | CASSQSSTGGEKLFF | TGTGCCAGCAGCCAATCGAGCACAGGGGGCGAAAAACTGTTTTTT
TRBJ1-2 | - | - | TRBV5-8 | CASSLEQGPGYGYTF | TGTGCCAGCAGCTTGGAACAGGGTCCGGGCTATGGCTACACCTTC
TRBJ2-1 | - | TRBD1 | TRBV19 | CASSPLDRGTYNEQFF | TGTGCCAGTAGTCCCCTCGACAGGGGTACCTACAATGAGCAGTTCTTC
TRBJ2-7 | once | - | TRBV18 | CASSPPARAGIEQYF | TGTGCCAGCTCACCACCGGCTAGGGCAGGGATCGAGCAGTACTTC
TRBJ2-1 | - | TRBD2 | TRBV6-6 | CASSVSGFSYNEQFF | TGTGCCAGCAGTGTTAGCGGGTTCTCCTACAATGAGCAGTTCTTC
TRBJ2-5 | once | TRBD1 | TRBV11-2 | CASSLLVDRQETQYF | TGTGCCAGCAGCTTACTAGTGGACAGGCAAGAGACCCAGTACTTC
TRBJ2-7 | - | TRBD2 | TRBV30 | CAWRPGGLNEQYF | TGTGCCTGGAGGCCGGGGGGGCTCAACGAGCAGTACTTC
TRBJ1-2 | - | - | TRBV11-2 | CASSLERVNYGYTF | TGTGCCAGCAGCTTAGAGAGGGTTAACTATGGCTACACCTTC
TRBJ1-2 | - | - | TRBV7-9 | CASSPPRAGVDGYTF | TGTGCCAGCAGCCCTCCCCGGGCGGGGGTGGATGGCTACACCTTC
TRBJ2-2 | - | - | TRBV9 | CASSVVGSRGELFF | TGTGCCAGCAGCGTAGTCGGGAGCCGCGGGGAGCTGTTTTTT
TRBJ2-2 | - | TRBD2 | TRBV7-2 | CASSPRGGTGELFF | TGTGCCAGCAGCCCCCGGGGGGGCACCGGGGAGCTGTTTTTT
TRBJ2-5 | - | TRBD1 | TRBV11-3 | CASRQGWETQYF | TGTGCCAGCAGACAGGGGTGGGAGACCCAGTACTTC
TRBJ1-3 | - | - | TRBV5-1 | CASSLYEQGSGNTIYF | TGCGCCAGCAGCTTGTATGAACAGGGCTCTGGAAACACCATATATTTT
TRBJ2-6 | - | - | TRBV10-3 | CAISGFSGANVLTF | TGTGCCATCTCCGGGTTCTCTGGGGCCAACGTCCTGACTTTC
TRBJ1-1 | - | - | TRBV19 | CASSIGRLNTEAFF | TGTGCCAGTAGTATTGGGAGATTGAACACTGAAGCTTTCTTT
TRBJ1-3 | - | - | TRBV19 | CASSYLTTGNTIYF | TGTGCCAGTAGTTACCTCACAACTGGAAACACCATATATTTT
TRBJ1-3 | - | - | TRBV25-1 | CASSERVGGPGNTIYF | TGTGCCAGCAGTGAACGCGTTGGGGGCCCTGGAAACACCATATATTTT
TRBJ2-1 | - | - | TRBV6-1 | CATDSQGYNEQFF | TGTGCCACGGATTCTCAGGGCTACAATGAGCAGTTCTTC
TRBJ1-5 | - | TRBD1 | TRBV7-2 | CASSLETGSNQPQHF | TGTGCCAGCAGCTTAGAGACAGGGAGCAATCAGCCCCAGCATTTT
TRBJ2-3 | - | TRBD1 | TRBV30 | CAWSGQGGNTDTQYF | TGTGCCTGGAGTGGGCAAGGGGGCAACACAGATACGCAGTATTTT
TRBJ2-7 | - | - | TRBV5-1 | CASGINRAEQYF | TGCGCCAGCGGGATCAACAGGGCCGAGCAGTACTTC
TRBJ2-2 | - | - | TRBV6-5 | CASSYVAPNTGELFF | TGTGCCAGCAGTTACGTGGCTCCGAACACCGGGGAGCTGTTTTTT
TRBJ2-5 | - | TRBD1 | TRBV2 | CASSYPGGWWETQYF | TGTGCCAGCAGTTACCCAGGGGGCTGGTGGGAGACCCAGTACTTC
TRBJ1-2 | - | - | TRBV14 | CASSQGGGYGYTF | TGTGCCAGCAGCCAAGGGGGGGGATATGGCTACACCTTC
TRBJ2-7 | - | - | TRBV27 | CASRVGRDPYEQYF | TGTGCCAGCAGGGTTGGCAGGGATCCCTACGAGCAGTACTTC
TRBJ2-1 | few | TRBD2 | TRBV2 | CASNGGLASNEQFF | TGTGCCAGCAATGGTGGACTAGCGAGCAATGAGCAGTTCTTC
TRBJ1-5 | few | TRBD1 | TRBV27 | CASSPRTGLYQPQHF | TGTGCCAGCAGTCCTCGGACAGGGCTCTATCAGCCCCAGCATTTT
TRBJ2-1 | few | - | TRBV27 | CASSESHYNEQFF | TGTGCCAGCAGTGAGTCGCACTACAATGAGCAGTTCTTC
TRBJ2-3 | - | TRBD1 | TRBV2 | CASRTGRGTDTQYF | TGTGCCAGCAGGACAGGGCGTGGCACAGATACGCAGTATTTT
TRBJ2-7 | - | TRBD1 | TRBV6-6 | CASSRVGTGFGEQYF | TGTGCCAGCAGCCGCGTCGGGACAGGGTTTGGCGAGCAGTACTTC
TRBJ2-6 | - | - | TRBV2 | CASSPGHGSGANVLTF | TGTGCCAGCAGCCCCGGACATGGCTCTGGGGCCAACGTCCTGACTTTC
TRBJ1-6 | - | - | TRBV5-6 | CASGTRGAGYSPLHF | TGTGCCAGCGGCACGCGGGGGGCAGGATATTCACCCCTCCACTTT
TRBJ1-5 | - | - | TRBV4-1 | CASSPQIPSGGQPQHF | TGCGCCAGCAGCCCCCAAATCCCGTCCGGGGGGCAGCCCCAGCATTTT
TRBJ2-3 | once | TRBD2 | TRBV7-2 | CASSLDGGRRDF | TGTGCCAGCAGCTTAGACGGCGGGAGACGGGATTTT
TRBJ2-1 | once | - | TRBV28 | CASSFGHYNEQFF | TGTGCCAGCAGTTTTGGGCACTACAATGAGCAGTTCTTC